The 20 T cell receptor beta chains presented below share a single source sample, sequenced in a study of PD-1 blockade in classical Hodgkin lymphoma. Only in-frame clones appear in the TCRdb table, and some are missing; sequencing was by immunoSEQ multiplex PCR. The profile shows around 14,000 clones, around 84% of them singletons. Each patient's relapse followed autologous stem cell transplantation, and brentuximab vedotin exposure varied. Material: peripheral blood mononuclear cells (PBMCs), obtained at baseline. These receptors were obtained from a human donor with classical Hodgkin lymphoma.

The chain is built from TRBV5-1 and TRBJ2-5, with D possibly matching TRBD1 (6 bases). Trimming removed 2 bases at V and 1 base at J, with 15 bases between. This CDR3 is 16 amino acids long. The germline CDR1 and CDR2 sequences are SGHRS and YFSETQ. The CDR3 here is CASSFVRGYSQETQYF. CDR3 coding DNA: TGCGCCAGCAGCTTCGTCAGGGGATATAGCCAAGAGACCCAGTACTTC.

The genes are TRBV28 and TRBJ1-1, with D hard to call. CDR1 and CDR2 from the germline V gene are MDHEN and SYDVKM. V gave up 6 bases and J gave up 1 base, with 9 bases separating them. The CDR3 sequence is 13 residues long. The CDR3 region is CASSLTRNTEAFF. The CDR3 DNA follows: TGTGCCAGCAGCCTGACGAGGAACACTGAAGCTTTCTTT. Full variable domain (rest looked up from reference TRBV28 and TRBJ1-1): DVKVTQSSRYLVKRTGEKVFLECVQDMDHENMFWYRQDPGLGLRLIYFSYDVKMKEKGDIPEGYSVSREKKERFSLILESASTNQTSMYLCASSLTRNTEAFFGQGTRLTVV.

This sequence joins TRBV20-1 and TRBJ1-1; a weak D match, TRBD1 (6 bases). This CDR3 has 10 residues. Germline-derived CDR1 and CDR2 are DFQATT and SNEGSKA (reference sequence). V was clipped by 6 bases and J by 11 bases, with 13 bases between them. The CDR3 DNA reads TGCAGTGCCATAAGGACAGCGGCTTTCTTT. Translation: CSAIRTAAFF.

This chain joins TRBV18 and TRBJ1-4; D uncertain. Germline values: CDR1 KGHSH, CDR2 LQKENI. This CDR3 region has 13 residues. Trimming removed 3 bases at V and 8 bases at J, with 10 bases between. The CDR3 region is CASSPDGPEKLFF. As DNA, the CDR3 is TGTGCCAGCTCACCGGACGGACCCGAAAAACTGTTTTTT. Looking up the rest from reference TRBV18 and TRBJ1-4 gives the full variable domain: NAGVMQNPRHLVRRRGQEARLRCSPMKGHSHVYWYRQLPEEGLKFMVYLQKENIIDESGMPKERFSAEFPKEGPSILRIQQVVRGDSAAYFCASSPDGPEKLFFGSGTQLSVL.

J is TRBJ1-2 and V is TRBV19; a weak D match, TRBD1 (5 bases). CDR1 LNHDA and CDR2 SQIVND come from the germline V gene (reference sequence). Trimming shortened V by 7 bases and J by 1 base, and 16 bases separated the two germline ends. This CDR3 spans 15 amino acids. For the CDR3, the DNA is TGTGCCAGTACCGTGACACCGGGGGATAACTATGGCTACACCTTC. Translating it yields CASTVTPGDNYGYTF.

The rearrangement uses TRBV4-1 and TRBJ2-7; 7 bases agree with TRBD1. CDR3 size: 15 residues. Unmatched junction bases numbered 5, after V lost 0 bases and J lost 3 bases. Per germline, CDR1 MGHRA and CDR2 YSYEKL. The CDR3 spells CASSQDPGQLYEQYF. The CDR3, as DNA: TGCGCCAGCAGCCAAGATCCGGGACAGCTCTACGAGCAGTACTTC.

By proportion, this clone is large (0.1 to 1%). The J gene is TRBJ1-2, the V gene TRBV10-3; D is possibly TRBD1 (5 bases). The CDR3 totals 16 residues. CDR1 ENHRY and CDR2 SYGVKD come from the germline V gene. V lost 0 bases and J 8 bases, leaving 19 bases between the germline ends. In DNA form, the CDR3 reads TGTGCCATCAGTGAGTCTCCCAATGGCAGGGATAACGGCTACACCTTC. Residues: CAISESPNGRDNGYTF.

This clone appeared once. V is TRBV10-3 and J is TRBJ2-7, with TRBD1 matching 10 bases. There are 16 residues in the CDR3. V gave up 6 bases and J gave up 5 bases; unmatched junction bases: 13. The V gene's germline CDR1 is ENHRY and CDR2 SYGVKD. The CDR3 protein is CAISFARTGGPHEQYF. The CDR3 DNA follows: TGTGCCATCAGCTTTGCGAGGACAGGGGGGCCCCACGAGCAGTACTTC.

The chain is built from TRBV11-2 and TRBJ2-1; D is unclear. The V gene lost 1 base and the J gene lost 3 bases, with 7 bases spanning the gap. Germline assignment: CDR1 SGHAT and CDR2 FQNNGV. This CDR3 comprises 14 residues. CDR3 sequence: CASSLGADYNEQFF. The DNA for the CDR3 is TGTGCCAGCAGCTTAGGGGCGGACTACAATGAGCAGTTCTTC.

The rearrangement links TRBV11-3 to TRBJ2-3, with 8 bases identical to TRBD2. The CDR3 extends over 15 amino acids. V lost 5 bases to trimming and J lost 2 bases; unmatched junction nucleotides: 6. CDR1 and CDR2 (germline): SGHNT, YENEEA. DNA for the CDR3: TGTGCCAGCAGCCACACGGGAGGGGTCACAGATACGCAGTATTTT. Translating it yields CASSHTGGVTDTQYF.

The chain uses TRBV5-1 and TRBJ2-7, with TRBD1 identical over 9 bases. From germline, CDR1 is SGHRS and CDR2 YFSETQ. Germline trimming cut 4 bases from V and 1 base from J; bases unmatched to any gene: 6. The length of the CDR3 is 15 residues. CDR3 in amino acids: CASSLTGGRSYEQYF. The DNA of the CDR3 is TGCGCCAGCAGCCTTACAGGGGGCAGATCCTACGAGCAGTACTTC.

This chain joins TRBV19 and TRBJ2-1; 7 positions match TRBD2. The CDR3 is 16 residues long. CDR1 and CDR2 from the germline V gene are LNHDA and SQIVND (reference sequence). Trimming cost V 5 bases and J 7 bases; bases outside gene matches: 14. The CDR3 DNA sequence: TGTGCCAGTAGTTCCCTCGGGGGAGGGCTCTGGAATGAGCAGTTCTTC. Translating gives CASSSLGGGLWNEQFF. Based on the CDR3 plus reference TRBV19 and TRBJ2-1, the full variable domain is DGGITQSPKYLFRKEGQNVTLSCEQNLNHDAMYWYRQDPGQGLRLIYYSQIVNDFQKGDIAEGYSVSREKKESFPLTVTSAQKNPTAFYLCASSSLGGGLWNEQFFGPGTRLTVL.

The chain is built from TRBV5-1 and TRBJ2-3, with TRBD2 identical over 10 bases. J was trimmed by 0 bases and V by 3 bases; bases with no gene match: 7. The CDR3 runs to 17 residues. Germline-derived CDR1 and CDR2 are SGHRS and YFSETQ. CDR3 sequence (DNA): TGCGCCAGCAGCTCCCAGGCTAGCGGGAGTAGCACAGATACGCAGTATTTT. Protein: CASSSQASGSSTDTQYF.

The rearrangement links TRBV7-8 to TRBJ2-5, with 8 bases fitting TRBD2. V shed 3 bases, J shed 2 bases, and the junction held 2 bases outside the gene matches. The CDR3 is 14 residues long. Germline V gene sequence: CDR1 SGHVS, CDR2 FQNEAQ. Here the CDR3 reads CASSFLAGQETQYF. The CDR3 coding sequence is TGTGCCAGCAGCTTTTTAGCGGGACAAGAGACCCAGTACTTC.

The V gene is TRBV6-5, the J gene TRBJ1-6; D might be TRBD1 (6 bases). The CDR3 is 15 amino acids. Trimming took 2 bases from V and 4 from J, leaving 9 bases between them. The V gene's germline CDR1 is MNHEY and CDR2 SVGAGI. CDR3 in amino acids: CASSYRQAYNSPLHF. CDR3 sequence (DNA): TGTGCCAGCAGTTACCGACAGGCGTATAATTCACCCCTCCACTTT.

The chain is built from TRBV7-9 and TRBJ1-1; D not resolved. CDR1 and CDR2 from the germline V gene are SEHNR and FQNEAQ (reference sequence). The CDR3 spans 12 residues. V lost 3 bases to trimming and J lost 5 bases, with 7 bases between them. CDR3 DNA: TGTGCCAGCAGCTTGGGGAGGACTGAAGCTTTCTTT. Translated: CASSLGRTEAFF.

This chain joins TRBV9 and TRBJ2-7; no firm D call. Trimming cost V 1 base and J 0 bases, with 5 bases left between them. The length of the CDR3 is 13 residues. The germline V gene encodes CDR1 SGDLS and CDR2 YYNGEE. CDR3 amino acids: CASSVSGSYEQYF. CDR3 in DNA: TGTGCCAGCAGCGTATCAGGCTCCTACGAGCAGTACTTC.

In this sample, this clone turned up once. This chain links TRBV6-4 with TRBJ1-1; TRBD1 is a possible D gene (5 bases). V gave up 5 bases and J gave up 4 bases, with 11 bases separating them. Germline assignment: CDR1 MRHNA and CDR2 SNTAGT. CDR3 length: 13 residues. CDR3 nucleotides: TGTGCCAGCAGTCAGGGTTTCAGCACTGAAGCTTTCTTT. As protein: CASSQGFSTEAFF.

This clone was found a few times. This chain links TRBV6-6 with TRBJ1-2; D is possibly TRBD1 (6 bases). Germline CDR1 MNHNY, CDR2 SVGAGI (reference sequence). Trimming shortened V by 7 bases and J by 0 bases, and 15 bases separated the two germline ends. The CDR3 sequence is 15 residues long. For the CDR3, the DNA is TGTGCCAGCAATTCACCCACAGGGCCTAACTATGGCTACACCTTC. It specifies CASNSPTGPNYGYTF.

This sequence joins TRBV27 and TRBJ2-6; D perhaps matches TRBD1 (6 bases). Between the trimmed V and J ends, which lost 4 bases and 0 bases, there was a span of 16 bases. This CDR3 spans 18 amino acids. CDR1 MNHEY and CDR2 SMNVEV come from the germline V gene (reference sequence). CDR3 nucleotides: TGTGCCAGCAGTTCGATCGATACAGGGTTCTCTGGGGCCAACGTCCTGACTTTC. As protein: CASSSIDTGFSGANVLTF.